This entry lists 25 T cell receptor beta chains sequenced from one sample in a study of T cell repertoires in cytomegalovirus infection. TCRdb re-analysed the reads in MiXCR, keeping a single row per CDR3 protein. The sample comprises 200,000 to 250,000 distinct CDR3 sequences, approximately 40% of which are singletons, and more than 50% rests with the top ten. Their cognate antigens are unknown. The sequenced sample was CD8+ T cells from cultured PBMCs, obtained from culture after CMV antigen stimulation. The receptors stem from a human donor in good health (CMV status not recorded). Some clones in this sample may be carry-over from other donors' samples.

Ten or more counts support this clonotype. The chain is built from TRBV7-2 and TRBJ2-5; D is unclear. Germline V gene lookup returns CDR1 SGHTA and CDR2 FQGNSA. The CDR3 covers 14 residues. Between the trimmed V and J ends, which lost 11 bases and 0 bases, there was a span of 16 bases. This CDR3 reads CAVPAVMYQETQYF. CDR3 DNA sequence: TGTGCCGTCCCGGCGGTCATGTACCAAGAGACCCAGTACTTC.

The J gene is TRBJ2-5, the V gene TRBV7-8; 10 positions match TRBD2. Per germline, CDR1 SGHVS and CDR2 FQNEAQ. Losses at the gene ends were 5 bases for V and 6 bases for J; bases not matched to a gene: 9. The CDR3 runs to 15 residues. The CDR3 DNA reads as TGTGCCAGCAGCCCTCTAGCGGGAGCGGGAAAGACCCAGTACTTC. Its translation: CASSPLAGAGKTQYF.

This clonotype was seen only a few times. The chain has TRBV12-5 and TRBJ2-7; no reliable D call. V lost 3 bases to trimming and J lost 0 bases, with 9 bases between them. The length of the CDR3 is 14 residues. Germline assignment: CDR1 LGHNT and CDR2 FRNRAP. The CDR3 coding sequence is TGTGCTAGTGGTTTCGGCAGGAGCTCCTACGAGCAGTACTTC. Amino acids: CASGFGRSSYEQYF.

This clonotype was found a few times. The chain carries TRBV7-9 and TRBJ1-2; no clear D. The V end lost 3 bases, the J end lost 9 bases, and 17 bases lay between the germline ends. The germline CDR1 and CDR2 sequences are SEHNR and FQNEAQ (reference sequence). The CDR3 contains 14 residues. The CDR3 DNA reads TGTGCCAGCAGCTTGAGTAACTTTGTGCACAGCTACACCTTC. Protein sequence: CASSLSNFVHSYTF.

This clonotype was recorded a few times. The chain joins TRBV6-5 to TRBJ2-5; 10 bases align to TRBD1. Trimming cost V 5 bases and J 5 bases; bases outside gene matches: 5. Germline V gives CDR1 MNHEY, CDR2 SVGAGI. The CDR3 contains 14 residues. CDR3 sequence: CASSRQGAGETQYF. CDR3 DNA: TGTGCCAGCAGTCGACAGGGGGCTGGGGAGACCCAGTACTTC.

This clonotype has only one observation. The chain joins TRBV15 to TRBJ2-3; 7 bases match TRBD2. This CDR3 is 16 amino acids long. CDR1 and CDR2 (germline): LNHNV, YYDKDF (reference sequence). V gave up 0 bases and J gave up 2 bases; unmatched junction bases: 5. The CDR3 here is CATSRDLTSDTDTQYF. The CDR3 nucleotides read TGTGCCACCAGCAGAGATTTAACTAGCGACACAGATACGCAGTATTTT.

In its sample, this clonotype was seen a few times. The V call is TRBV7-9, the J call TRBJ1-3; D gene ambiguous. Germline V gene lookup returns CDR1 SEHNR and CDR2 FQNEAQ (reference sequence). Trimming stripped 4 bases from V and 0 bases from J, with 10 bases between. This CDR3 contains 15 residues. As DNA, the CDR3 is TGTGCCAGCAGCTCCCTTTACAGCTCTGGAAACACCATATATTTT. It translates to CASSSLYSSGNTIYF.

V gene TRBV24-1 combines with J gene TRBJ2-7; D may be TRBD1 (6 bases). The germline V gene encodes CDR1 KGHDR and CDR2 SFDVKD. V was cut by 4 bases and J by 6 bases, with 12 bases left in between. This CDR3 spans 13 amino acids. The CDR3 is CATSESGQFEQYF. CDR3 nucleotides: TGTGCCACCAGTGAGTCTGGACAGTTCGAGCAGTACTTC.

The sample holds many counts of this clonotype. V and J are TRBV7-8 and TRBJ1-6; D perhaps matches TRBD1 (5 bases). The V end lost 4 bases, the J end lost 6 bases, and 13 bases lay between the germline ends. The CDR3 runs 15 residues. Germline CDR1 reads SGHVS; CDR2 reads FQNEAQ. The CDR3: CASSSRQYTNSPLHF. DNA of the CDR3: TGTGCCAGCAGCTCCCGACAGTATACTAATTCACCCCTCCACTTT.

This sequence joins TRBV7-9 and TRBJ1-2, with D uncertain. The V end was cut by 1 base, the J end by 7 bases, with 10 bases between. This CDR3 is built from 13 residues. CDR1 is SEHNR, CDR2 FQNEAQ, per germline (reference sequence). CDR3 residues: CASSLVTSGGYTF. CDR3 sequence (DNA): TGTGCCAGCAGCTTAGTGACCTCGGGTGGCTACACCTTC.

In its sample, this clonotype was seen a few times. This chain connects TRBV2 to TRBJ2-2; 7 positions match TRBD2. The length of the CDR3 is 15 residues. Germline-derived CDR1 and CDR2 are SNHLY and FYNNEI. V lost 3 bases, J lost 4 bases, and 5 bases stayed unmatched. The CDR3 loop reads CASSDGREATGELFF. DNA of the CDR3: TGTGCCAGCAGTGATGGGAGGGAGGCCACCGGGGAGCTGTTTTTT.

This clonotype was counted only a few times. The chain joins TRBV7-2 to TRBJ2-5, with D possibly TRBD2 on 5 matching bases. The CDR3 runs 14 residues. Trimming removed 3 bases from V and 4 bases from J, with 12 bases in between. CDR1 and CDR2 from the germline V gene are SGHTA and FQGNSA. The CDR3 sequence: CASSFRDKLETQYF. The CDR3 DNA sequence: TGTGCCAGCAGCTTCCGGGATAAACTAGAGACCCAGTACTTC. The variable domain in full, completed from reference TRBV7-2 and TRBJ2-5, reads GAGVSQSPSNKVTEKGKDVELRCDPISGHTALYWYRQSLGQGLEFLIYFQGNSAPDKSGLPSDRFSAERTGGSVSTLTIQRTQQEDSAVYLCASSFRDKLETQYFGPGTRLLVL.

This chain connects TRBV7-9 to TRBJ2-7; D unresolved. The V gene's germline CDR1 is SEHNR and CDR2 FQNEAQ (reference sequence). V was cut by 5 bases and J by 2 bases, with 10 bases left in between. This CDR3 has 13 amino acids. As DNA, the CDR3 is TGTGCCAGCAGCCCATGGCCTCCCTACGAGCAGTACTTC. Protein product: CASSPWPPYEQYF.

The chain employs TRBV7-6 and TRBJ2-3; a weak D match, TRBD2 (5 bases). The V gene's germline CDR1 is SGHVS and CDR2 FNYEAQ. This CDR3 is 15 amino acids long. V was clipped by 2 bases and J by 0 bases, with 9 bases between them. For the CDR3, the DNA is TGTGCCAGCAGCTTAACAGCGGCAAGCACAGATACGCAGTATTTT. Its translation: CASSLTAASTDTQYF. Combining the CDR3 with reference TRBV7-6 and TRBJ2-3 gives the whole variable domain GAGVSQSPRYKVTKRGQDVALRCDPISGHVSLYWYRQALGQGPEFLTYFNYEAQQDKSGLPNDRFSAERPEGSISTLTIQRTEQRDSAMYRCASSLTAASTDTQYFGPGTRLTVL.

This clonotype was counted ten times or more. The chain has TRBV7-8 and TRBJ2-7, with TRBD1 as a possible D gene (7 bases). Looked up from germline, CDR1 is SGHVS and CDR2 is FQNEAQ. The CDR3 runs to 15 residues. Trimming took 1 base from V and 6 from J, leaving 16 bases between them. The CDR3 sequence: CASSLVEGALGEQYF. The CDR3 nucleotides are TGTGCCAGCAGCTTAGTGGAGGGGGCGCTTGGCGAGCAGTACTTC.

V and J are TRBV7-9 and TRBJ2-2, with TRBD2 identical over 7 bases. Losses at the gene ends were 6 bases for V and 2 bases for J; bases not matched to a gene: 9. In germline, CDR1 is SEHNR, CDR2 FQNEAQ (reference sequence). CDR3 length: 16 residues. CDR3 in amino acids: CASSPTGGSNTGELFF. The CDR3 nucleotides are TGTGCCAGCAGTCCCACCGGGGGGTCAAACACCGGGGAGCTGTTTTTT.

This clonotype was detected only a few times. The chain couples TRBV11-3 to TRBJ2-7; 8 bases agree with TRBD2. Germline CDR1 SGHNT, CDR2 YENEEA. CDR3 size: 15 residues. With V trimmed by 0 bases and J by 5 bases, 6 bases remained unmatched. This chain's CDR3 is CASSLEREGRNEQYF. The CDR3 DNA is TGTGCCAGCAGCTTAGAACGGGAGGGCCGAAACGAGCAGTACTTC.

The chain recombines TRBV7-8 with TRBJ2-1; 7 nucleotides align to TRBD2. J was trimmed by 5 bases and V by 1 base; bases with no gene match: 14. The germline V gene has CDR1 SGHVS and CDR2 FQNEAQ. This CDR3 spans 18 amino acids. CDR3 residues: CASSLGRGGPGLDNEQFF. CDR3 DNA sequence: TGTGCCAGCAGCTTAGGACGGGGAGGGCCCGGACTTGACAATGAGCAGTTCTTC.

The chain links TRBV27 to TRBJ1-6; maybe TRBD1 (5 bases). This CDR3 comprises 14 residues. Germline V gene data show CDR1 as MNHEY and CDR2 as SMNVEV (reference sequence). The V and J ends lost 3 bases and 8 bases respectively, with 11 bases between them. In nucleotides, the CDR3 is TGTGCCAGCAGTTTGGGGGGTTCATATTCACCCCTCCACTTT. It encodes CASSLGGSYSPLHF.

This clonotype was observed a few times. The gene calls are TRBV28 and TRBJ2-7, with 10 nucleotides matching TRBD2. V lost 3 bases and J lost 2; bases outside the gene matches: 7. The CDR3 runs 16 residues. Germline CDR1 and CDR2: MDHEN and SYDVKM. CDR3 sequence (DNA): TGTGCCAGCAGTTTGGAAGCTAGCGGGAGACCCTACGAGCAGTACTTC. Translated, it gives CASSLEASGRPYEQYF. Variable domain in full (rest from reference TRBV28 and TRBJ2-7): DVKVTQSSRYLVKRTGEKVFLECVQDMDHENMFWYRQDPGLGLRLIYFSYDVKMKEKGDIPEGYSVSREKKERFSLILESASTNQTSMYLCASSLEASGRPYEQYFGPGTRLTVT.

This clonotype has a count of ten or more. This chain uses TRBV5-1 with TRBJ1-1; 7 bases map to TRBD1. CDR1 is SGHRS and CDR2 is YFSETQ in the germline V gene. The CDR3 runs 17 residues. V lost 0 bases, J lost 0 bases, and 8 bases stayed unmatched. The CDR3 DNA reads TGCGCCAGCAGCTTGGAAGGGGGCGGTTGGATGAACACTGAAGCTTTCTTT. Its protein is CASSLEGGGWMNTEAFF.

The sample holds a few counts of this clonotype. The genes are TRBV24-1 and TRBJ2-1; 9 bases map to TRBD1. V was clipped by 1 base and J by 5 bases; unmatched bases: 5. The CDR3 has 16 amino acids. The germline CDR1 and CDR2 sequences are KGHDR and SFDVKD. CDR3 DNA sequence: TGTGCCACCAGTGATTTCTTGGGACAGGGAAACAATGAGCAGTTCTTC. Protein sequence: CATSDFLGQGNNEQFF.

This CDR3 is CASSLKTGLRVHEQYF. CDR3 in DNA: TGTGCCAGCAGCTTAAAGACAGGGCTAAGGGTTCACGAGCAGTACTTC. The chain employs TRBV7-6 and TRBJ2-7, with 7 bases fitting TRBD1. The germline gives CDR1 SGHVS, CDR2 FNYEAQ. V lost 2 bases, J lost 5 bases, and 12 bases stayed unmatched. This CDR3 spans 16 amino acids.

The chain carries TRBV5-4 and TRBJ2-2; weak D call: TRBD1 (6 bases). Germline loops: CDR1 SGHNT, CDR2 YYREEE (reference sequence). There are 17 residues in the CDR3. Trimming removed 3 bases at V and 8 bases at J, with 23 bases between. This chain's CDR3 is CASSSADRTLPEGELFF. The DNA of the CDR3 is TGTGCCAGCAGCTCGGCAGACAGGACCCTTCCGGAAGGGGAGCTGTTTTTT.

At least ten counts were recorded for this clonotype. The germline gene is not matched at one end of the junction; a read error may be the cause. The rearrangement uses TRBV27 and TRBJ2-3; D remains unclear. Looked up from germline, CDR1 is MNHEY and CDR2 is SMNVEV (reference sequence). The CDR3 is made up of 14 amino acids. As DNA, the CDR3 is TGTGCCAGCAGCTTATTGGGCGGCACAGATACGCAGTATTTT. Translation: CASSLLGGTDTQYF.